This T cell receptor (beta chain) was retrieved from a study of T-cell memory formation after mild COVID-19. Background on the study: There were largely donor-specific TCR clusters.

TCRdb reanalysed the 5' RACE reads using MiXCR and keeps one entry per CDR3 protein. The sample lists about 400,000 distinct CDR3 sequences, about 24% seen once, with 7% to 9.5% in the top ten. Trimming took 1 base from V and 8 from J, leaving 9 bases between them. Per the germline V gene, CDR1 is DFQATT and CDR2 is SNEGSKA (reference sequence). The CDR3 is made up of 13 amino acids. The source material was PBMCs or a T cell subset sorted from them (not recorded which). The rearrangement joins TRBV20-1 to TRBJ1-6; no definite D call. The TCR originated in an adult woman who had mild COVID-19 (a few samples of this study predate the infection). Cell type and time point are not known. The CDR3 DNA follows: TGCAGTGCTAGAGGGGAAGCGGATTCACCCCTCCACTTT. It translates to CSARGEADSPLHF.